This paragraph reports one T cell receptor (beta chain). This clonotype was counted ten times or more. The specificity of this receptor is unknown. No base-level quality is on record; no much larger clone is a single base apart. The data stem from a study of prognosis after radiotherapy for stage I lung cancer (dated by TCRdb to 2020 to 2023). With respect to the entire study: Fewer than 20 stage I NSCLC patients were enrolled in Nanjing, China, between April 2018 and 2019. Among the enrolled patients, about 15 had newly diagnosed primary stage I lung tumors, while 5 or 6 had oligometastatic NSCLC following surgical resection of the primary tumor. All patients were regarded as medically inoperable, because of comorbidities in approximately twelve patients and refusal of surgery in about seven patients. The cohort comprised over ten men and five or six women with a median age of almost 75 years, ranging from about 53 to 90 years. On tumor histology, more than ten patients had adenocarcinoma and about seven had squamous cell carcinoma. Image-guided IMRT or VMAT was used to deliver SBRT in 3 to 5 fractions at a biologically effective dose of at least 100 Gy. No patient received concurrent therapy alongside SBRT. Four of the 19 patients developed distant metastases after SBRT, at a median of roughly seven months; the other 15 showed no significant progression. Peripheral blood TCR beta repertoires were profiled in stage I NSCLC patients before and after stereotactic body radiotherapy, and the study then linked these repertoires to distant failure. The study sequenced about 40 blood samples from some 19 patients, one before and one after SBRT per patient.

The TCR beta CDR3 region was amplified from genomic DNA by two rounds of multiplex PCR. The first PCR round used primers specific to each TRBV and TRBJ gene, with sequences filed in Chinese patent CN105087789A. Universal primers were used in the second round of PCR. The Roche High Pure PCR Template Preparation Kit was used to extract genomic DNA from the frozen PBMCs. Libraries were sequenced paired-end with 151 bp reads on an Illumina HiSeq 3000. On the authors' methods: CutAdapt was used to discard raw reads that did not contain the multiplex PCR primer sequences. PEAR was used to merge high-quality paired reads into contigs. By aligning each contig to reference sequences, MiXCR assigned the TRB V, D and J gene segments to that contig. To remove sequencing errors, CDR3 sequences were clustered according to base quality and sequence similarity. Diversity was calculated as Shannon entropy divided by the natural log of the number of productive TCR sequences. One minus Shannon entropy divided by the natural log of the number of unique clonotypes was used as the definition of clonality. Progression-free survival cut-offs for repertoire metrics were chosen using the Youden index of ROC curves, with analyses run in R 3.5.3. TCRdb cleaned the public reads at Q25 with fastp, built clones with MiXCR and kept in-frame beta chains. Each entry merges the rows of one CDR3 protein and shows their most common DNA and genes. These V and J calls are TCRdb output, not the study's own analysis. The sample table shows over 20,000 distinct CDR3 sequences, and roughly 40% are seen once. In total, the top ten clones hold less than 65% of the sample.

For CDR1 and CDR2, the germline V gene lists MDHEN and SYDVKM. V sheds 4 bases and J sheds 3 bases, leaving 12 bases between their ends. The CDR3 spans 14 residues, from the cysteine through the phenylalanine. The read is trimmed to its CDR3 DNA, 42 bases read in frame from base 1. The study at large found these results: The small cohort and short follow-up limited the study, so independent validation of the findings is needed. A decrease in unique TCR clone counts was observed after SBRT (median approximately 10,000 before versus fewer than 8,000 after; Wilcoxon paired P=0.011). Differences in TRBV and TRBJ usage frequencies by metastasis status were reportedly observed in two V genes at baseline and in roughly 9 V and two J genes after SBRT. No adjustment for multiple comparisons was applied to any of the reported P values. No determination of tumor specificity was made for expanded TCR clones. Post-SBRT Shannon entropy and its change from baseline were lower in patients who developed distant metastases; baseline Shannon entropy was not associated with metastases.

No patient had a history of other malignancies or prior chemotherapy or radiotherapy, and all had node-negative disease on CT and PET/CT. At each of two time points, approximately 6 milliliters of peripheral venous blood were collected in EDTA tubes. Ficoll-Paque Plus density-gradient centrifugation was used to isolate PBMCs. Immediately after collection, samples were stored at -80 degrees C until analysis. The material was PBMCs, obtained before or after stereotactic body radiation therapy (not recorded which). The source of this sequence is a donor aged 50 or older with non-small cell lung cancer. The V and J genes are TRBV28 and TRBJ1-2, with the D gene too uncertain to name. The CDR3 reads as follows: CASSSGGTYYGYTF. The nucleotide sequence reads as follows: TGTGCCAGCAGTTCCGGAGGTACTTACTATGGCTACACCTTC.